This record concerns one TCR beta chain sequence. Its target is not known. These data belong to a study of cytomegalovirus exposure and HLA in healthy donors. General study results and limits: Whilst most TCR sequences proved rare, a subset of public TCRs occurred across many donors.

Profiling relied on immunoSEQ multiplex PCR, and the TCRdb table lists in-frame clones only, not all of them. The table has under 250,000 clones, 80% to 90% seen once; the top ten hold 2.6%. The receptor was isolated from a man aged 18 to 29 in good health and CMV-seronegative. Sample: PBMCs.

CDR3 bases: TGCAGCTCCTCGGACAGCCGGGGCTACACCTTC. This sequence encodes CSSSDSRGYTF. The V call is TRBV29-1, the J call TRBJ1-2; D might be TRBD1 (6 bases). This CDR3 has 11 amino acids. CDR1 and CDR2 (germline): SQVTM, ANQGSEA. V dropped 8 bases and J dropped 8 bases, with 15 bases sitting between them.